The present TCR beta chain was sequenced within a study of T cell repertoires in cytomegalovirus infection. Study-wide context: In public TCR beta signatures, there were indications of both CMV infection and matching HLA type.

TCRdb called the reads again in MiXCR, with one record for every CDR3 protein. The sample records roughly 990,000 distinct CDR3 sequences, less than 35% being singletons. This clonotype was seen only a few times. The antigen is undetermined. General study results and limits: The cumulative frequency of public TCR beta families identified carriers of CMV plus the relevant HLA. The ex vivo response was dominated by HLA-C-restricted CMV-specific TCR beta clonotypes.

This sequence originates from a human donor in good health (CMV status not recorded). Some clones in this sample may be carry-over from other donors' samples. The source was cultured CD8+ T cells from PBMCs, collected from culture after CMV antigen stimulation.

The CDR3 reads CASRGIPTNEKLFF. As DNA, the CDR3 is TGTGCCAGCAGGGGTATTCCAACTAATGAAAAACTGTTTTTT. This chain uses TRBV12-3 or TRBV12-4 with TRBJ1-4, with D uncertain. V lost 6 bases to trimming and J lost 0 bases, with 8 bases between them. This CDR3 spans 14 amino acids.